This T cell receptor beta chain was recorded in a study of blood T cell repertoires in COVID-19. Overall study: Italy, Spain and the United States were the sources of the convalescent and acute COVID-19 samples. T cells, B-cell-depleted T cells, or PBMCs supplied cDNA or gDNA.

Germline values: CDR1 LNHDA, CDR2 SQIVND (reference sequence). The CDR3 length is 13 residues. V was cut by 5 bases and J by 5 bases, with 12 bases left in between. Methods used by the authors: How many nucleated cells were present was estimated from reference gene primer amplification. Produced via immunoSEQ multiplex PCR; TCRdb's table is partial and in-frame only. Clone size and V and J calls were adopted from that table, with D and trimming inferred from the DNA. The sample lists some 150,000 clones, around 89% occurring once. Membership in each cohort depended on participant-reported clinical history.

Sequenced material: PBMCs or T cells enriched from blood (not recorded which). The chain links TRBV19 to TRBJ2-5; D gene ambiguous. The clonotype comes from a woman aged 25 to 39 with acute COVID-19. The CDR3 DNA reads TGTGCCAGTAGTTTTACCCACGGGGAGACCCAGTACTTC. It encodes CASSFTHGETQYF.